This T cell receptor (beta chain) is drawn from a study of T cell responses to AZD1222 COVID-19 vaccine. Findings and limits, study-wide: Unmutated regions of variants are reportedly targeted by nearly half of spike-specific TCRs. Repertoires were collected only later (after the peak T cell response had occurred). Recipients of two AZD1222 doses showed rising Spike-specific TCR breadth and depth.

Details on this clone: Its antigen is unknown.

TCRdb's table, derived via immunoSEQ multiplex PCR, lists solely in-frame clones and lacks some. This table has roughly 100,000 clones, over 75% appearing once. The sequencing here drew on peripheral blood, taken on day 0 of AZD1222 vaccination. The sequence was collected from an adult in good health.

CDR3 coding DNA: TGTGCCAGCAGCTTATCAGGGCCTCACTCCTACGAGCAGTACTTC. Translated, it gives CASSLSGPHSYEQYF. The V gene is TRBV7-2, the J gene TRBJ2-7, with TRBD1 as a possible D gene (5 bases). CDR1 and CDR2 from the germline V gene are SGHTA and FQGNSA. CDR3 length: 15 residues. Trimming left V 2 bases short and J 0 bases short, with 11 bases between.